The 18 T cell receptor beta chains listed next were all sequenced from one sample in a study of graft-versus-host responses after intestinal transplantation (dated by TCRdb to the early 2020s). According to the study, the label for this sample's time point signals: cells obtained before transplantation from donor or recipient. Preparation of the library involved the immunoSEQ multiplex PCR assay. TCRdb provides this immuneACCESS table in a form limited to in-frame rearrangements. Some clones are lacking; in checked studies, under half of them reflect an unresolved V gene, and why the rest are absent is not known. This sample lists over 90,000 clones; 91% were detected once. The top ten hold 0.18% of the sample. These receptors have no known antigen. This specimen was unstimulated CD4+ T cells sorted from spleen or lymph node cells, taken before transplant. The source is a human donor who was the organ donor for an intestinal transplant.

V usage is TRBV5-4 and J usage is TRBJ2-3, with D tentatively TRBD1 (6 bases). The CDR3 consists of 18 residues. Trimming pared 0 bases from V and 1 base from J, leaving 18 bases between. Per the germline V gene, CDR1 is SGHNT and CDR2 is YYREEE (reference sequence). In nucleotides, the CDR3 is TGTGCCAGCAGCTTGGCGCACGAGAGGGCAGGGGGCACAGATACGCAGTATTTT. This sequence encodes CASSLAHERAGGTDTQYF.

The chain combines TRBV7-9 with TRBJ1-6; D call uncertain. V was clipped by 9 bases and J by 7 bases, with 13 bases between them. CDR1 SEHNR and CDR2 FQNEAQ come from the germline V gene (reference sequence). The CDR3 contains 13 residues. DNA of the CDR3: TGTGCCAGTGCGGGAAAACAGAATTCACCCCTCCACTTT. Translated, it gives CASAGKQNSPLHF.

This sequence joins TRBV6-6 and TRBJ2-3; TRBD2 matches 8 bases. CDR3 length: 15 residues. V was pared by 5 bases and J by 4 bases, with 8 bases of the junction left unmatched. The germline gives CDR1 MNHNY, CDR2 SVGAGI (reference sequence). The CDR3 spells CASSPRGGVADTQYF. The CDR3 DNA follows: TGTGCCAGCAGTCCTCGGGGGGGCGTGGCAGATACGCAGTATTTT.

This chain connects TRBV4-1 to TRBJ1-1, with a weak D call TRBD1 (5 bases). V lost 2 bases to trimming and J lost 1 base, with 8 bases between them. Germline V lookup: CDR1 MGHRA, CDR2 YSYEKL. The CDR3 has 14 residues. This CDR3 reads CASSQPGQNTEAFF. The CDR3 DNA reads as TGCGCCAGCAGCCAACCCGGACAGAACACTGAAGCTTTCTTT.

The chain couples TRBV4-3 to TRBJ2-2, with 7 bases identical to TRBD1. Looked up from germline, CDR1 is LGHNA and CDR2 is YSLEER. Trimming removed 0 bases from V and 8 bases from J; junction bases left unmatched: 3. The CDR3 runs 14 residues. The CDR3: CASSQERGLGELFF. Written as DNA, the CDR3 is TGCGCCAGCAGCCAAGAAAGGGGGCTAGGGGAGCTGTTTTTT.

The J gene is TRBJ1-2, the V gene TRBV7-2; 9 bases are shared with TRBD1. There are 16 residues in the CDR3. V lost 4 bases to trimming and J lost 8 bases; unmatched junction nucleotides: 14. Germline values: CDR1 SGHTA, CDR2 FQGNSA. The CDR3 loop is CASSSPRTGAGEGYTF. The CDR3, as DNA: TGTGCCAGCAGCTCGCCGCGGACAGGGGCGGGTGAAGGCTACACCTTC.

The rearrangement links TRBV9 to TRBJ2-2; D is unresolved. Per germline, CDR1 SGDLS and CDR2 YYNGEE. The CDR3 contains 13 residues. V lost 2 bases, J lost 5 bases, and 7 bases lay in between. CDR3: CASSVRVTGELFF. As DNA, the CDR3 is TGTGCCAGCAGCGTCCGAGTTACCGGGGAGCTGTTTTTT. The whole variable domain, filled in from reference TRBV9 and TRBJ2-2, reads DSGVTQTPKHLITATGQRVTLRCSPRSGDLSVYWYQQSLDQGLQFLIQYYNGEERAKGNILERFSAQQFPDLHSELNLSSLELGDSALYFCASSVRVTGELFFGEGSRLTVL.

This rearrangement joins TRBV7-2 to TRBJ2-7; possibly TRBD1 for D (5 bases). The germline V gene encodes CDR1 SGHTA and CDR2 FQGNSA. Trimming took 2 bases from V and 6 from J, leaving 14 bases between them. The CDR3 sequence is 14 residues long. CDR3 in DNA: TGTGCCAGCAGCTTAATTTTGCAGGGCGGCGAGCAGTACTTC. This sequence encodes CASSLILQGGEQYF.

The chain couples TRBV9 to TRBJ2-2; D possibly corresponds to TRBD2 (5 bases). This CDR3 has 14 residues. V lost 1 base and J lost 4, with 8 bases in between. The germline V gene has CDR1 SGDLS and CDR2 YYNGEE. The CDR3 DNA follows: TGTGCCAGCAGCGTATCCGGGGTCACCGGGGAGCTGTTTTTT. This gives the protein CASSVSGVTGELFF.

V and J are TRBV7-9 and TRBJ2-1, with TRBD2 as a possible D gene (5 bases). Per germline, CDR1 SEHNR and CDR2 FQNEAQ (reference sequence). This CDR3 contains 15 residues. The V and J ends lost 5 bases and 0 bases respectively, with 11 bases between them. The DNA of the CDR3 is TGTGCCAGCAGCCGGGATCTTAGCTCCTACAATGAGCAGTTCTTC. Amino acid sequence: CASSRDLSSYNEQFF.

The chain carries TRBV27 and TRBJ2-3; D gene uncertain. The CDR3 sequence is 14 residues long. Germline CDR1 reads MNHEY; CDR2 reads SMNVEV (reference sequence). V was pared by 4 bases and J by 0 bases, with 8 bases between. CDR3 sequence (DNA): TGTGCCAGCAGTTCTAGACCTAGCACAGATACGCAGTATTTT. Amino acids: CASSSRPSTDTQYF.

The CDR3 sequence: CASSLIAGTHNEQFF. CDR3 coding DNA: TGTGCCAGCAGCTTGATAGCGGGGACACACAATGAGCAGTTCTTC. The genes are TRBV11-3 and TRBJ2-1; 8 positions agree with TRBD2. J gave up 5 bases and V 3 bases, and 6 bases lay outside the gene matches. The CDR3 sequence is 15 residues long. Germline V gene data show CDR1 as SGHNT and CDR2 as YENEEA.

The rearrangement joins TRBV7-3 to TRBJ1-3; D gene ambiguous. Germline values: CDR1 SGHTA, CDR2 FQGTGA. Trimming took off 3 bases at V and 3 bases at J, with 6 bases between the two ends. This CDR3 has 13 residues. In nucleotides, the CDR3 is TGTGCCAGCAGCTTCGACTATGGAAACACCATATATTTT. This gives the protein CASSFDYGNTIYF.

This chain uses TRBV11-2 with TRBJ2-1; 11 bases align to TRBD2. The CDR3 is made up of 14 amino acids. Germline CDR1 is SGHAT and CDR2 is FQNNGV. V shed 3 bases and J 9 bases; nucleotides not matched to a gene: 4. This CDR3 is CASSFSGGAPEQFF. The CDR3, as DNA: TGTGCCAGCAGCTTTAGCGGGGGGGCCCCTGAGCAGTTCTTC.

J is TRBJ2-3 and V is TRBV7-2; a possible D gene is TRBD2 (7 bases). Germline CDR1 reads SGHTA; CDR2 reads FQGNSA. The CDR3 is 14 residues long. V was pared by 5 bases and J by 6 bases, with 15 bases between. This CDR3 reads CASSLAGASDTQYF. For the CDR3, the DNA is TGTGCCAGCAGCCTTGCGGGGGCCTCGGATACGCAGTATTTT.

The V and J genes are TRBV4-3 and TRBJ2-5; D is uncertain. Germline V gene data show CDR1 as LGHNA and CDR2 as YSLEER. CDR3 size: 14 residues. V lost 1 base and J 5 bases, leaving 11 bases between the germline ends. The CDR3 protein is CASSQGSGIETQYF. CDR3 bases: TGCGCCAGCAGCCAAGGCTCCGGTATCGAGACCCAGTACTTC.

The V and J genes are TRBV10-3 and TRBJ2-5; 9 bases line up with TRBD1. Germline V lookup: CDR1 ENHRY, CDR2 SYGVKD. With 6 bases clipped from V and 4 bases from J, the junction kept 6 bases outside the gene matches. The CDR3 length is 14 residues. The CDR3 DNA follows: TGTGCCATCAGGGGGACAGGGCGCGGAGAGACCCAGTACTTC. It translates to CAIRGTGRGETQYF.

J is TRBJ2-3 and V is TRBV9; 8 positions agree with TRBD2. V dropped 0 bases and J dropped 3; count of bases not matched to a gene: 6. The CDR3 sequence is 16 residues long. CDR1 is SGDLS and CDR2 is YYNGEE in the germline V gene. The CDR3 sequence is CASSVVVGGATDTQYF. The CDR3 bases are TGTGCCAGCAGCGTAGTTGTCGGGGGGGCTACAGATACGCAGTATTTT.